This TCR beta chain was identified during a study of CD8 T cells in ankylosing spondylitis. Study-wide findings and caveats: Disease-linked clones reportedly showed significant enrichment in matched ankylosing spondylitis synovial fluid. Typical of ankylosing spondylitis blood, it appeared, was a TCR beta motif of eight highly homologous variants. Disease-linked clones were CD8+ and relatively rare in peripheral blood.

Quantitative 5'-RACE with molecular barcodes was used to make the TCR beta libraries. A single record per CDR3 protein comes from TCRdb applying MiXCR to the 5' RACE reads. The sample carries about 300,000 distinct CDR3 sequences, around a tenth recorded once. As to this clonotype: Antigen specificity is unknown.

The V gene's germline CDR1 is DFQATT and CDR2 SNEGSKA (reference sequence). V gave up 3 bases and J gave up 6 bases; unmatched junction bases: 8. The CDR3 is 14 residues long. The V and J genes are TRBV20-1 and TRBJ2-1; the match to TRBD2 covers 7 bases. Sequencing was done on a sample of blood, either unsorted or a sorted T cell fraction (not recorded which). This receptor was obtained from a female donor with ankylosing spondylitis or in good health (not recorded which). DNA of the CDR3: TGCAGTGCTAGGTCAGCGGGAAAGGGCAATGAGCAGTTCTTC. It yields the protein CSARSAGKGNEQFF.